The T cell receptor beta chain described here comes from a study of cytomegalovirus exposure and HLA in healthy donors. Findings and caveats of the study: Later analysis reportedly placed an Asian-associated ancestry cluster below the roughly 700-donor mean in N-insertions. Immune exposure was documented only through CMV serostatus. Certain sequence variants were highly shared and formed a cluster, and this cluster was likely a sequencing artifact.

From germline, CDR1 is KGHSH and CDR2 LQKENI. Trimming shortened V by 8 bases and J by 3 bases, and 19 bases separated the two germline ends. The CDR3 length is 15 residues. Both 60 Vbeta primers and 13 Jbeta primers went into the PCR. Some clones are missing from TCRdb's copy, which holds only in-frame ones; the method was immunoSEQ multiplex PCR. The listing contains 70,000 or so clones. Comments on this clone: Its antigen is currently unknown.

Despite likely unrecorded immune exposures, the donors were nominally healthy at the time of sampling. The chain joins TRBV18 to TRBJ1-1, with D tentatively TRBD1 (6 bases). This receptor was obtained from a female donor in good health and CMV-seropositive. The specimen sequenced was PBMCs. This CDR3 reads CASRAPRQDHTEAFF. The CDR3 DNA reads TGTGCCAGCCGCGCTCCTCGACAGGACCACACTGAAGCTTTCTTT.